This T cell receptor (beta chain) was captured by sequencing in a study of blood T cell repertoires in COVID-19. Looking at the study overall: Whether acute or convalescent, the COVID-19 samples came from the United States, Italy and Spain.

Assay: immunoSEQ multiplex PCR; the TCRdb copy retains only in-frame clones and omits some. Among hundreds of thousands of clones, nearly 90% were seen once, and the ten largest hold around 1.7%. Trimming took off 0 bases at V and 3 bases at J, with 10 bases between the two ends. CDR3 length equals 15 residues. CDR1 and CDR2 from the germline V gene are SGDLS and YYNGEE. This study enrolled people aged roughly 18 to 90 from about 26 US geographic areas. Cohorts were based on clinical histories the participants reported. The clonotype was recovered from a woman aged 18-29 years with acute COVID-19. This chain joins TRBV9 and TRBJ2-1; perhaps TRBD2 as D (6 bases). Specimen: PBMCs or T cells enriched from blood (not recorded which). The DNA for the CDR3 is TGTGCCAGCAGCGTAGCCACTAGCATCTACAATGAGCAGTTCTTC. As protein: CASSVATSIYNEQFF. The variable domain in full, completed from reference TRBV9 and TRBJ2-1, reads DSGVTQTPKHLITATGQRVTLRCSPRSGDLSVYWYQQSLDQGLQFLIQYYNGEERAKGNILERFSAQQFPDLHSELNLSSLELGDSALYFCASSVATSIYNEQFFGPGTRLTVL.